This T cell receptor (beta chain) was sequenced in a study of cytomegalovirus exposure and HLA in healthy donors. Whole-study results and caveats: Later analysis revealed greater clonal expansion in HLA-associated TCR beta chains than in equally common others. Being productive about 87% or about 30% of the time was typical of most TCR beta V segments in an earlier analysis.

Concerning this clone: Its antigen is unknown.

PCR employed 60 Vbeta and 13 Jbeta primers. TCRdb's copy holds only in-frame clones and misses some; the assay was immunoSEQ multiplex PCR. Seen here are about 92,000 clones, 77% observed once, and the top ten hold roughly 7.3%. The V gene's germline CDR1 is SGHAT and CDR2 FQNNGV. V dropped 3 bases and J dropped 7 bases, with 12 bases sitting between them. The CDR3 consists of 14 residues. The rearrangement uses TRBV11-2 and TRBJ1-4; D is uncertain. The sequence derives from a man in his fifties or sixties in good health and CMV-seropositive. Sequenced: PBMCs. The CDR3 nucleotides read TGTGCCAGCAGCTTTCGACAAGCCCGTGAAAAACTGTTTTTT. This sequence encodes CASSFRQAREKLFF.